This TCR beta chain emerged from a study of blood T cell repertoires in COVID-19. Study-wide background: The samples span acute and convalescent COVID-19 from the United States, Italy and Spain.

Patients in Seattle were enrolled during active infection, then followed longitudinally. Using immunoSEQ multiplex PCR, the repertoire was profiled, and TCRdb retains in-frame clones only, with some absent. The sample lists some 80,000 clones, around 84% occurring once. With 5 bases clipped from V and 7 bases from J, the junction kept 8 bases outside the gene matches. Germline CDR1 reads SGHNT; CDR2 reads YYREEE (reference sequence). This CDR3 spans 15 amino acids. Sequencing was performed on peripheral blood. The receptor was derived from a man in his sixties with COVID-19, enrolled during active disease. The chain is built from TRBV5-4 and TRBJ1-6; TRBD1 aligns across 8 bases. CDR3 coding DNA: TGTGCCAGCAGACGCGGTGGACAGGGAAATTCACCCCTCCACTTT. Its translation: CASRRGGQGNSPLHF.